This T cell receptor beta chain was recorded in a study of blood T cell repertoires in COVID-19. In the study overall: Whether acute or convalescent, the COVID-19 samples came from the United States, Italy and Spain. T cells, B-cell-depleted T cells, or PBMCs provided the cDNA or gDNA that served as material.

Per the original methods: Amplification from reference gene primers served as the basis for estimated nucleated cell counts. Measured with immunoSEQ multiplex PCR; TCRdb has only the in-frame clones, and not every one. The V and J calls and the clone size are those of that table, but D and trimming were determined from the DNA. Of over 65,000 clones in the sample, approximately 80% were seen once. Per germline, CDR1 MNHNS and CDR2 SASEGT. This CDR3 is built from 15 residues. The V end was cut by 3 bases, the J end by 3 bases, with 12 bases between. The chain recombines TRBV6-1 with TRBJ1-5; no clear D. The sequence was collected from a man older than 75 with acute or convalescent COVID-19. The specimen was peripheral blood. This CDR3 reads CASSDLGPYNQPQHF. As DNA, the CDR3 is TGTGCCAGCAGTGACCTTGGGCCCTACAATCAGCCCCAGCATTTT.